A selection of T cell receptor beta chains follows, all from one sample in a study of blood T cell repertoires in COVID-19. Sequencing was performed with immunoSEQ multiplex PCR; in TCRdb, only in-frame clones are kept and a portion is missing. The sample has approximately 280,000 clones; roughly 86% are singletons. Sequenced input: peripheral blood. The receptors come from a young woman who had recovered from COVID-19. Both conserved end residues are part of each CDR3. The D gene is left open where the match is weak. Clone sizes are given selectively: once, few, many, or a class where the clone is expanded.

cdr3_aa: CASSLWTGSSYNEQFF; d_call: TRBD1; v_call: TRBV11-2; j_call: TRBJ2-1; clone_size: NA
cdr3_aa: CASSVGLVSRTDTQYF; d_call: NA; v_call: TRBV9; j_call: TRBJ2-3; clone_size: NA
cdr3_aa: CASSARGFYGYTF; d_call: NA; v_call: TRBV2; j_call: TRBJ1-2; clone_size: few
cdr3_aa: CASSSDGLAGHNEQFF; d_call: TRBD2; v_call: TRBV7-2; j_call: TRBJ2-1; clone_size: NA
cdr3_aa: CATFRTSGKKNEQFF; d_call: TRBD2; v_call: TRBV10-3; j_call: TRBJ2-1; clone_size: NA
cdr3_aa: CASSYNPMRDSYYEQYF; d_call: TRBD1; v_call: TRBV6-2/TRBV6-3; j_call: TRBJ2-7; clone_size: NA
cdr3_aa: CASSYRTGYGYTF; d_call: TRBD1; v_call: TRBV19; j_call: TRBJ1-2; clone_size: NA
cdr3_aa: CASSDGTGLRNTIYF; d_call: TRBD1; v_call: TRBV28; j_call: TRBJ1-3; clone_size: NA
cdr3_aa: CASNGGEGLGEQFF; d_call: TRBD2; v_call: TRBV2; j_call: TRBJ2-1; clone_size: NA
cdr3_aa: CASASGGVNTGELFF; d_call: TRBD2; v_call: TRBV7-3; j_call: TRBJ2-2; clone_size: NA
cdr3_aa: CASSEYGSSNSPLHF; d_call: NA; v_call: TRBV2; j_call: TRBJ1-6; clone_size: NA
cdr3_aa: CASSLEFRATRGYEQYF; d_call: NA; v_call: TRBV27; j_call: TRBJ2-7; clone_size: NA
cdr3_aa: CASSLDTGGGPTEAFF; d_call: TRBD1; v_call: TRBV5-1; j_call: TRBJ1-1; clone_size: NA
cdr3_aa: CASSYELAGGPYEQYF; d_call: TRBD2; v_call: TRBV5-6; j_call: TRBJ2-7; clone_size: NA
cdr3_aa: CASSLTGKPYNEQFF; d_call: NA; v_call: TRBV27; j_call: TRBJ2-1; clone_size: NA
cdr3_aa: CASSGTGTGSYEQYF; d_call: TRBD1; v_call: TRBV10-1; j_call: TRBJ2-7; clone_size: NA
cdr3_aa: CASSYSFFRVSYEQYF; d_call: NA; v_call: TRBV6-2/TRBV6-3; j_call: TRBJ2-7; clone_size: once
cdr3_aa: CASSSPGLFGGYTF; d_call: NA; v_call: TRBV7-2; j_call: TRBJ1-2; clone_size: NA
cdr3_aa: CASSQGIRAMNTEAFF; d_call: NA; v_call: TRBV19; j_call: TRBJ1-1; clone_size: NA
cdr3_aa: CASSLGRGSYEQYF; d_call: NA; v_call: TRBV7-2; j_call: TRBJ2-7; clone_size: once
cdr3_aa: CASSFSGGGEAFF; d_call: TRBD1; v_call: TRBV12-3/TRBV12-4; j_call: TRBJ1-1; clone_size: NA
cdr3_aa: CASSLVAGREAFF; d_call: NA; v_call: TRBV5-6; j_call: TRBJ1-1; clone_size: NA
cdr3_aa: CASSKDSWEKLFF; d_call: NA; v_call: TRBV19; j_call: TRBJ1-4; clone_size: NA
cdr3_aa: CASSQDNFSLHF; d_call: NA; v_call: TRBV3-1/TRBV3-2; j_call: TRBJ1-6; clone_size: NA
cdr3_aa: CAISESNRLNTEAFF; d_call: NA; v_call: TRBV10-3; j_call: TRBJ1-1; clone_size: NA
cdr3_aa: CASSLEGVMNTEAFF; d_call: NA; v_call: TRBV6-2/TRBV6-3; j_call: TRBJ1-1; clone_size: NA
cdr3_aa: CASSVDGGSNQPQHF; d_call: NA; v_call: TRBV19; j_call: TRBJ1-5; clone_size: NA
cdr3_aa: CGTGDTEAFF; d_call: TRBD1; v_call: TRBV30; j_call: TRBJ1-1; clone_size: once
cdr3_aa: CASSLASGVDNTGELFF; d_call: NA; v_call: TRBV5-1; j_call: TRBJ2-2; clone_size: NA